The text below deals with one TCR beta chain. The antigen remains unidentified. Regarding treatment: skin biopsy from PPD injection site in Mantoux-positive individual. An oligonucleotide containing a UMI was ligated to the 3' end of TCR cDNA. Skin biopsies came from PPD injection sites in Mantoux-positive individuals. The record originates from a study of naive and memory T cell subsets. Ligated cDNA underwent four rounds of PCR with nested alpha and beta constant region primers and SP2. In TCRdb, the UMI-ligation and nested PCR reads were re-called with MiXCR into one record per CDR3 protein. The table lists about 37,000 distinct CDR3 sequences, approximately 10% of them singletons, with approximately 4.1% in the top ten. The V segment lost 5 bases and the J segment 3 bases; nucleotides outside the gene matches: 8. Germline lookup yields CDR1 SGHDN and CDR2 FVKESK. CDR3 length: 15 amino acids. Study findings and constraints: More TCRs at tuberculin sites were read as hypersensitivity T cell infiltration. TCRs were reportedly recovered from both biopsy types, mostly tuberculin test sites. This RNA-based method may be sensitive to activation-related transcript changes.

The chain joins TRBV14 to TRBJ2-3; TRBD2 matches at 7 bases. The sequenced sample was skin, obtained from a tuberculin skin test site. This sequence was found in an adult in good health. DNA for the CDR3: TGTGCCAGCAGCGTGGGCGGGAGTACGACAGATACGCAGTATTTT. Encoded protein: CASSVGGSTTDTQYF.